This TCR beta chain comes out of a study of somatic mutations in cytotoxic T cells in rheumatoid arthritis (dated by TCRdb to the late 2010s). For the wider study: Some V beta antibody-stained T-cell populations were flow-sorted on a FACSAria II or Sony SH800 at nearly 100% purity, and sorted V beta1+ cells also underwent TCRB sequencing. Median age was essentially the same in the patient group and the control group. Whether expanded CD8+ T-cell clones in untreated, newly diagnosed rheumatoid arthritis carry somatic mutations was the study question, and clonality was characterized with TCRB deep sequencing. For some 68 rheumatoid arthritis patients and 20 healthy controls, TCRB deep sequencing was carried out. What the research found in general, with its limitations: CD8+ clonality increased with age in patients (Spearman r=0.49) but not in healthy controls. No adjustment for multiple comparisons was made for the slight TRBV07 underrepresentation in patients. CD8+ T-cell clonality did not differ significantly between rheumatoid arthritis patients and age-matched healthy controls. It was unknown which antigens the expanded CD8+ clones targeted, and their absence from virus-specific databases did not exclude viral specificity. The largest CD8+ clone made up more than 20% of CD8+ cells in about an eighth of the roughly 65 patients, and blood and synovial fluid shared several identical CD8+ TCRB sequences.

Sequencing of TCRB CDR3 was done on genomic DNA with the immunoSEQ assay. Regarding the original processing steps: The analyses included only productive TCRB rearrangements. Defining a clone by its unique TCRB CDR3 sequence, the study calculated clonality as a productive clonality index derived from Shannon entropy. Repertoire overlap between two samples was calculated from the template counts of each clone relative to total templates per sample. A correlation with a Spearman r of over 0.55 was found between V-gene usage by flow cytometry and V-gene usage by TCRB sequencing. TCRdb's version of the immuneACCESS table is confined to in-frame rearrangements and falls short of the full clone set. An unresolved V gene accounts for under half of the shortfall where checked; the remainder is of unknown origin. V, J and clone size reflect that table, while D and trimming were determined from the DNA. This sample is represented by tens of thousands of clones; about 86% of them were singletons. The top ten clonotypes cover approximately 17% of the sample.

Buffy coats from some 21 blood donors served as healthy controls, a group that was 55% female with a median age of 56 years (range roughly 21-70). Positive magnetic bead selection on an AutoMACS was used to isolate CD4+ and CD8+ cells, with flow cytometry used to check purity. Ficoll-Paque PLUS density gradient separation was used to isolate peripheral blood mononuclear cells. DNA from CD4-enriched, CD8-enriched or PBMC samples was extracted using Nucleospin Tissue or Tissue XS kits and then quantified on a Qubit 2.0 fluorometer. On this clone: The target of this receptor is not known. Per-base quality was not reported, and no clone a single base away is much larger than it.

The germline V gene (reference sequence) sets CDR1 to MNHEY and CDR2 to SMNVEV. The trim is 6 bases for V and 6 bases for J, with a gap of 9 bases between the germline ends. The CDR3 contains 12 residues, cysteine and phenylalanine counted. Of all the DNA, just the CDR3 is kept, 36 bases in frame from base 1. Sequenced: CD8+ T cells sorted from blood. The chain is made from TRBV27 and TRBJ2-1; there is no confident call for the D gene. The clonotype was recovered from a woman aged 45-65 years in good health. The CDR3 reads CASSPSGNEQFF. The bases read TGTGCCAGCAGCCCATCGGGCAATGAGCAGTTCTTC.